This T cell receptor beta chain was observed in a study of spatial heterogeneity in lung cancer. The time point was: sample taken at primary tumor resection. Germline loops: CDR1 MGHRA, CDR2 YSYEKL. CDR3 size: 16 residues. V dropped 1 base and J dropped 8; count of bases not matched to a gene: 9. This clonotype was observed at least ten times. What it binds is unknown. MiXCR, run by TCRdb on the 5' RACE reads, gives a single entry per CDR3 protein. The sample includes 12,000 or so distinct CDR3 sequences, 13% to 15% seen only once; the top ten take about a sixth. The study's findings and limits: One measure, the expanded intratumoral alpha and beta TCR count, tracked tumor mutation counts. Expanded TCRs that were ubiquitous or regional had counts tracking ubiquitous and regional nonsynonymous mutations, respectively.

V gene TRBV4-1 combines with J gene TRBJ2-1; 9 nucleotides agree with TRBD2. This clonotype was obtained from a male donor with early-stage non-small cell lung cancer. Here the sequenced sample was lung tumor tissue, taken at surgery. The CDR3 sequence: CASSQVIAGAPYEQFF. The CDR3 nucleotides are TGCGCCAGCAGCCAAGTAATAGCGGGGGCACCCTATGAGCAGTTCTTC.